Detailed here is one T cell receptor (beta chain). Its antigen is currently unknown. The V gene lost 6 bases and the J gene lost 3 bases, with 9 bases spanning the gap. Germline assignment: CDR1 MNHNS and CDR2 SASEGT. The CDR3 has 13 amino acids. The data were taken from a study of CD8+CD57+ T cells in acquired aplastic anemia. Study summary: Isolated CD4+ and CD8+ cells, once sorted, yielded DNA averaging around 3.1 ug.

Overall study results and limits: Patients did not significantly differ from controls in CD8+ Simpson's diversity.

Patients sequenced had flow cytometry evidence of CD8+CD57+ cell expansion. Patients had received no therapy at the time of blood sampling. Genomic DNA, serving as template, underwent TCR beta VDJ and CDR3 profiling. One entry per CDR3 protein, called by TCRdb with MiXCR from the reads. The profile covers a few hundred thousand distinct CDR3 sequences, with around a third appearing a single time and approximately 0.82% taken by the ten largest. This receptor was identified in a human donor with aplastic anemia. Source material: sorted CD4+, CD8+, or CD8+CD57+ T cells (not recorded which) from PBMCs. V and J are TRBV6-1 and TRBJ2-1; maybe TRBD1 (6 bases). CDR3 sequence reads: CASRTGLYNEQFF. The CDR3 DNA reads TGTGCCAGCAGGACAGGACTCTACAATGAGCAGTTCTTC.